This T cell receptor (beta chain) was found in a study of PD-L1 blockade in urothelial cancer. Looking at the study overall: Patients took up atezolizumab in about 2014 at 1,200 mg intravenously every 3 weeks. Blood was subjected to analysis at 3 weeks (second dose) and 6 weeks following treatment start. There were a median of around 140,000 T cells in blood samples.

The length of the CDR3 is 13 residues. Per germline, CDR1 MNHNS and CDR2 SASEGT. V shed 6 bases and J 11 bases; nucleotides not matched to a gene: 10. Enrolled patients showed locally advanced or metastatic urothelial carcinoma. This table comes from immunoSEQ multiplex PCR, and its TCRdb copy is limited to in-frame clones, with some not included. The table shows tens of thousands of clones, with roughly 87% occurring only once. V usage is TRBV6-1 and J usage is TRBJ2-1; 7 bases agree with TRBD2. The material was PBMCs, obtained around atezolizumab (anti-PD-L1) treatment. The source of this sequence is a man between 65 and 85 years old with urothelial cancer. The CDR3 reads CASSEKPGGQQFF. The CDR3 region has the DNA TGTGCCAGCAGCGAAAAGCCGGGAGGCCAGCAGTTCTTC.